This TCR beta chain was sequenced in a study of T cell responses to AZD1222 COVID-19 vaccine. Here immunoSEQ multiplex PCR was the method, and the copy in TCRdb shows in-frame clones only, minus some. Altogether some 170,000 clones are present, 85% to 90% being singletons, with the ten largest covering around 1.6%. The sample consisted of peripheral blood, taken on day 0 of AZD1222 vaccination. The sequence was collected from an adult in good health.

The CDR3 loop reads CASSIRRSPNEKLFF. The CDR3 DNA follows: TGTGCCAGTAGTATTAGAAGGAGCCCAAATGAAAAACTGTTTTTT. This chain joins TRBV19 and TRBJ1-4, with unresolved D. The CDR3 length is 15 residues. V was pared by 3 bases and J by 5 bases, with 13 bases between. Germline-derived CDR1 and CDR2 are LNHDA and SQIVND (reference sequence).